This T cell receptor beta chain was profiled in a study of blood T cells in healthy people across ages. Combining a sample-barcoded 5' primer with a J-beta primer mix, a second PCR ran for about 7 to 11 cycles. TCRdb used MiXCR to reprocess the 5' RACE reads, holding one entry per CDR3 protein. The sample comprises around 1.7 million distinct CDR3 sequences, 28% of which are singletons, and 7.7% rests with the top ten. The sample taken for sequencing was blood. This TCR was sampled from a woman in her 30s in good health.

In DNA, the CDR3 is TGTGCCAGCAGTTTATGGAGGGATGAGCAGTTCTTC. Translation: CASSLWRDEQFF. The V call is TRBV28, the J call TRBJ2-1, with a possible D match to TRBD2 (5 bases). The CDR3 extends over 12 amino acids. Germline CDR1 is MDHEN and CDR2 is SYDVKM. V gave up 0 bases and J gave up 8 bases, with 5 bases separating them.